A single sample is the source of the 15 T cell receptor beta chains below, sequenced in a study of T cells after yellow fever vaccination. TCRdb re-analysed the 5' RACE reads in MiXCR, keeping a single row per CDR3 protein. The table records a few hundred thousand distinct CDR3 sequences, 8.1% of them present only once. The starting material was PBMCs, obtained about 41 days after the first yellow fever vaccination. The receptor source for this set is a man between 18 and 35 years old who received the YFV17D yellow fever vaccine.

This clonotype was observed a handful of times. The rearrangement uses TRBV24-1 and TRBJ1-5; TRBD1 matches 7 bases. There are 16 residues in the CDR3. CDR1 is KGHDR and CDR2 is SFDVKD in the germline V gene. The V segment lost 4 bases and the J segment 7 bases; nucleotides outside the gene matches: 12. CDR3 protein: CATSDGRKGAQQPQHF. DNA for the CDR3: TGTGCCACCAGTGACGGACGAAAGGGGGCTCAGCAGCCCCAGCATTTT.

V usage is TRBV4-1 and J usage is TRBJ2-7; TRBD2 matches 10 bases. Germline V CDR1 and CDR2: MGHRA, YSYEKL. The V and J ends lost 1 base and 2 bases, in that order; junction bases with no gene match: 11. CDR3 length: 18 residues. The CDR3 DNA follows: TGCGCCAGCAGCCAAGGGTCTAGCGGGGGCCGATCGACCTACGAGCAGTACTTC. Translating gives CASSQGSSGGRSTYEQYF.

The sample holds a few counts of this clonotype. The rearrangement links TRBV7-8 to TRBJ1-2; 7 bases map to TRBD1. V was pared by 5 bases and J by 4 bases, with 4 bases of the junction left unmatched. The CDR3 length is 13 residues. CDR1 is SGHVS and CDR2 is FQNEAQ in the germline V gene. In DNA form, the CDR3 reads TGTGCCAGCAGCAGGGACAGTTTCTATGGCTACACCTTC. Protein: CASSRDSFYGYTF.

Many counts were recorded for this clonotype. The chain has TRBV20-1 and TRBJ2-3, with 7 bases fitting TRBD2. The CDR3 spans 14 residues. The germline gives CDR1 DFQATT, CDR2 SNEGSKA (reference sequence). After removal of 1 base from V and 2 bases from J, the junction contained 3 bases not matched to a gene. CDR3 in amino acids: CSARGGTNTDTQYF. DNA for the CDR3: TGCAGTGCTAGAGGGGGGACTAACACAGATACGCAGTATTTT.

This clonotype appeared a few times. V gene TRBV7-2 combines with J gene TRBJ1-1, with a possible D match to TRBD1 (5 bases). V lost 5 bases and J lost 5, with 15 bases in between. CDR3 length equals 14 residues. CDR1 and CDR2 from the germline V gene are SGHTA and FQGNSA. The CDR3 DNA sequence: TGTGCCAGCAGCCACTACGCGGGGGGGACTGAAGCTTTCTTT. As protein: CASSHYAGGTEAFF. The whole variable domain, remainder taken from reference TRBV7-2 and TRBJ1-1, is GAGVSQSPSNKVTEKGKDVELRCDPISGHTALYWYRQSLGQGLEFLIYFQGNSAPDKSGLPSDRFSAERTGGSVSTLTIQRTQQEDSAVYLCASSHYAGGTEAFFGQGTRLTVV.

This chain uses TRBV23-1 with TRBJ2-7; D perhaps matches TRBD1 (5 bases). TRBV23-1 is labeled an ORF, and its function is uncertain. This CDR3 has 12 amino acids. V lost 4 bases to trimming and J lost 13 bases, with 17 bases between them. The CDR3 reads CASSRGQGRNYF. The CDR3 coding sequence is TGCGCCAGCAGTCGGGGCCAGGGCCGGAATTACTTC.

V and J are TRBV7-9 and TRBJ2-3; D gene ambiguous. Germline V gene sequence: CDR1 SEHNR, CDR2 FQNEAQ (reference sequence). V lost 5 bases to trimming and J lost 2 bases, with 8 bases between them. The CDR3 runs to 13 residues. The CDR3 nucleotides read TGTGCCAGCAGCCCCGTAGCCACAGATACGCAGTATTTT. This codes for CASSPVATDTQYF.

The chain carries TRBV5-4 and TRBJ2-3; 9 nucleotides agree with TRBD2. V lost 4 bases to trimming and J lost 2 bases; unmatched junction nucleotides: 5. The germline gives CDR1 SGHNT, CDR2 YYREEE (reference sequence). There are 15 residues in the CDR3. CDR3 in amino acids: CASSRSGGNTDTQYF. CDR3 coding DNA: TGTGCCAGCAGCCGTAGCGGGGGAAACACAGATACGCAGTATTTT.

The rearrangement joins TRBV20-1 to TRBJ1-5, with a tentative D call TRBD1 (6 bases). CDR3 size: 12 residues. Trimming stripped 6 bases from V and 7 bases from J, with 13 bases between. The germline CDR1 and CDR2 sequences are DFQATT and SNEGSKA (reference sequence). In nucleotides, the CDR3 is TGCAGTGCAAAAGAAGGGGGACAGCCCCAGCATTTT. Amino acid sequence: CSAKEGGQPQHF.

This clonotype has a count of ten or more. The genes are TRBV7-6 and TRBJ1-6; D gene uncertain. Germline V gives CDR1 SGHVS, CDR2 FNYEAQ. The CDR3 has 13 amino acids. The V gene lost 0 bases and the J gene lost 7 bases, with 4 bases spanning the gap. CDR3 in amino acids: CASSLAENSPLHF. CDR3 DNA sequence: TGTGCCAGCAGCTTAGCAGAGAATTCACCCCTCCACTTT.

A few counts support this clonotype. The J gene is TRBJ1-5, the V gene TRBV6-2 or TRBV6-3; D not resolved. The CDR3 length is 13 residues. Germline V gene data show CDR1 as MNHEY and CDR2 as SVGEGT. Deletions cut 7 bases from V and 4 bases from J, with 11 bases between. The CDR3 region has the DNA TGTGCCAGCAAGCTGGTGACTAATCAGCCCCAGCATTTT. Translated: CASKLVTNQPQHF.

This clonotype was seen a handful of times. The V call is TRBV20-1, the J call TRBJ2-5; D is perhaps TRBD2 (6 bases). The CDR3 is 14 amino acids. In germline, CDR1 is DFQATT, CDR2 SNEGSKA (reference sequence). Trimming pared 3 bases from V and 3 bases from J, leaving 14 bases between. The CDR3 region has the DNA TGCAGTGCTAGGCCCTTACTAGCAGAAGAGACCCAGTACTTC. This codes for CSARPLLAEETQYF.

In its sample, this clonotype was seen a few times. The rearrangement joins TRBV25-1 to TRBJ1-1; 7 nucleotides agree with TRBD1. The CDR3 is made up of 14 amino acids. J lost 1 base, V lost 3 bases, and 2 bases had no gene match. Germline CDR1 is MGHDK and CDR2 is SYGVNS. Here the CDR3 reads CASSDQGGNTEAFF. The CDR3 region has the DNA TGTGCCAGCAGTGATCAGGGGGGGAACACTGAAGCTTTCTTT. Full variable domain (outside the CDR3, taken from reference TRBV25-1 and TRBJ1-1): EADIYQTPRYLVIGTGKKITLECSQTMGHDKMYWYQQDPGMELHLIHYSYGVNSTEKGDLSSESTVSRIRTEHFPLTLESARPSHTSQYLCASSDQGGNTEAFFGQGTRLTVV.

The chain couples TRBV10-3 to TRBJ1-2; D gene unclear. In germline, CDR1 is ENHRY, CDR2 SYGVKD. This CDR3 region has 13 residues. V shed 4 bases and J shed 7 bases, with 13 bases lying between them. The CDR3 spells CAISGEGPLGYTF. DNA of the CDR3: TGTGCCATCAGTGGGGAGGGCCCCCTTGGCTACACCTTC.

This clonotype was counted only a few times. J is TRBJ2-1 and V is TRBV30; D is perhaps TRBD1 (6 bases). The CDR3 sequence is 12 residues long. V shed 3 bases and J shed 7 bases, with 10 bases lying between them. Germline CDR1 and CDR2: GTSNPN and SVGIG (reference sequence). CDR3 residues: CAWRARGNEQFF. The DNA of the CDR3 is TGTGCCTGGAGGGCCAGGGGTAATGAGCAGTTCTTC. Supplemented by reference TRBV30 and TRBJ2-1, the full variable domain reads SQTIHQWPATLVQPVGSPLSLECTVEGTSNPNLYWYRQAAGRGLQLLFYSVGIGQISSEVPQNLSASRPQDRQFILSSKKLLLSDSGFYLCAWRARGNEQFFGPGTRLTVL.